This record looks at one T cell receptor beta chain sequence and its context. This clonotype counts as medium-sized (0.01 to 0.1%). No antigen is known for it. It has no much larger one-base neighbor in the sample; base qualities were not kept. The entry originates in a study of somatic reversion in DOCK8 deficiency (dated by TCRdb to 2018 to 2021). At the level of the whole study: The study compared the T cell receptor beta repertoires of three groups: DOCK8-deficient patients, DOCK8-revertant patients and healthy volunteers. The DOCK8-deficient patients included in the study had been described in earlier reports. The study examined how somatic reversion of pathogenic DOCK8 variants changes lymphocyte differentiation and function in DOCK8 deficiency.

Healthy control blood came from volunteer donors supplied by blood services in Australia and France. Genomic DNA for TCR repertoire analysis was isolated either from whole blood samples or from PBMCs. The protocol used for the library was multiplex PCR. Using EuroClonality-NGS primers, the TRB libraries were generated through a one-step amplicon PCR run on 100 ng genomic DNA. Sequencing of the TRB amplicons was done on Illumina MiSeq instruments using 2 x 250 bp version 2 chemistry. The study's own analysis went as follows. Primary TRB sequence analysis and V(D)J annotation were performed with IMGT/HighV-QUEST. Repertoire diversity and composition were evaluated with VDJtools after nonfunctional clones were removed and downsampling was applied for comparisons between samples. TCRdb itself trimmed the public reads at Q25 with fastp, ran MiXCR and retained productive beta chains. Rows matching on CDR3 protein sequence are summarized as one entry with the most common DNA and genes. The V and J calls reflect TCRdb's pipeline rather than the authors' work. Counted in this sample were roughly 4,100 distinct CDR3 sequences; around 23% of them appeared once. The ten largest clones add up to approximately 9.1% of the sample.

What the authors observed across the whole study: The source material for each sample, whole blood versus PBMCs, was not specified per sample in the methods.

The germline V gene encodes CDR1 MNHNY and CDR2 SVGAGI (reference sequence). Trimming costs V 6 bases and J 1 base, and their ends lie 18 bases apart. Inclusive of the bounding cysteine and phenylalanine, the CDR3 is 16 residues long. The kept DNA is CDR3 alone, 48 bases in frame from the first base. This sequence was found in a human donor in good health. Recombination joined TRBV6-6 with TRBJ1-1; the D gene is perhaps TRBD1, on 5 matching bases. Material: peripheral blood. For the CDR3, the sequence is CASRPDAGMENTEAFF. The DNA is as follows: TGTGCCAGCAGGCCAGACGCAGGGATGGAGAACACTGAAGCTTTCTTT.